Included here is one T cell receptor beta chain sequence, with context. Source study methods: Scientists estimated how many nucleated cells there were by amplifying reference gene primers. The method was immunoSEQ multiplex PCR; TCRdb's version includes in-frame clones alone and lacks a portion of them. That table is the source of V, J and clone size, and D and trimming were worked out from the DNA. Of some 34,000 clones listed, approximately 85% are singletons. These data are taken from a study of blood T cell repertoires in COVID-19. Study-level background: There were acute and convalescent COVID-19 samples, and they came from the United States, Italy and Spain. T cells, B-cell-depleted T cells, or PBMCs supplied cDNA or gDNA.

Germline lookup yields CDR1 ENHRY and CDR2 SYGVKD. The CDR3 sequence is 14 residues long. V was shortened by 2 bases and J by 4 bases, with 11 bases between the two germline ends. The rearrangement joins TRBV10-3 to TRBJ1-1, with a possible D match to TRBD1 (6 bases). The clonotype originates from a human donor in a cohort sampled during active COVID-19. Sequenced material: peripheral blood. CDR3 DNA sequence: TGTGCCATCAGTGAGCAGGGGCTGGGCACTGAAGCTTTCTTT. Translated: CAISEQGLGTEAFF.